Shown below are 31 T cell receptor beta chains from a single sample sequenced in a study of T cells of healthy individuals (dated by TCRdb to the late 2010s). To prepare the library, 5' RACE was applied. Sequencing was carried out with an Illumina MiSeq. Clones were called with MiXCR by TCRdb after fastp trimmed the public reads at Q25, and only in-frame beta chains were retained. Duplicate CDR3 protein sequences are folded into a single record with the most common DNA and genes. This sample has tens of thousands of distinct CDR3 sequences in its table, and roughly 17% of those were observed once. Clones ranked in the top ten supply about 4.7% of the sample. The receptors were sampled from a human donor in good health.

This chain connects TRBV12-3 or TRBV12-4 to TRBJ2-3, with a tentative D call TRBD1 (6 bases). Trimming took 4 bases from V and 0 from J, leaving 14 bases between them. This CDR3 comprises 16 residues. The CDR3 bases are TGTGCCAGCAGTTACAGGACAGCCCGTAGCACAGATACGCAGTATTTT. Translation: CASSYRTARSTDTQYF.

J is TRBJ2-1 and V is TRBV4-1; a possible D gene is TRBD2 (6 bases). CDR3 size: 15 residues. V shed 6 bases and J shed 0 bases, with 12 bases lying between them. Germline V gene sequence: CDR1 MGHRA, CDR2 YSYEKL. This CDR3 is CASSRDGSSYNEQFF. CDR3 DNA sequence: TGCGCCAGCAGTCGGGACGGGAGCTCCTACAATGAGCAGTTCTTC.

This clonotype has ten or more counts. The chain is built from TRBV29-1 and TRBJ1-5; TRBD1 is a possible D gene (5 bases). The ends were cut back, 5 bases at V and 6 bases at J, with 14 bases in the middle. Germline V gene sequence: CDR1 SQVTM, CDR2 ANQGSEA. CDR3 length: 13 residues. CDR3 protein: CSVIQALGQPQHF. In nucleotides, the CDR3 is TGCAGCGTTATACAGGCCCTCGGTCAGCCCCAGCATTTT.

Ten or more counts support this clonotype. For the CDR3, the DNA is TGTGCCAGCAGCCGACGGCAGTTGAACACTGAAGCTTTCTTT. It yields the protein CASSRRQLNTEAFF. The chain recombines TRBV11-2 with TRBJ1-1; D not resolved. Trimming removed 5 bases from V and 0 bases from J, with 10 bases in between. CDR3 length: 14 residues. CDR1 SGHAT and CDR2 FQNNGV come from the germline V gene.

This clonotype came up a few times. J is TRBJ1-1 and V is TRBV12-3 or TRBV12-4, with D possibly matching TRBD1 (6 bases). This CDR3 comprises 14 residues. V lost 2 bases, J lost 3 bases, and 10 bases lay in between. As DNA, the CDR3 is TGTGCCAGCAGTTTACCAGGGGTCTACACTGAAGCTTTCTTT. As protein: CASSLPGVYTEAFF.

V usage is TRBV5-1 and J usage is TRBJ2-4, with D possibly TRBD1 on 6 matching bases. CDR3 size: 14 residues. Trimming removed 4 bases from V and 5 bases from J, with 13 bases in between. Germline V gene data show CDR1 as SGHRS and CDR2 as YFSETQ. The CDR3 protein is CASSLGQPQNIQYF. The DNA of the CDR3 is TGCGCCAGCAGCCTAGGACAGCCTCAAAACATTCAGTACTTC.

There are a few counts of this clonotype. This rearrangement joins TRBV3-1 to TRBJ2-7; TRBD2 aligns across 10 bases. Germline V gives CDR1 LGHDT, CDR2 YNNKEL (reference sequence). The CDR3 is 17 amino acids. V was pared by 3 bases and J by 7 bases, with 15 bases of the junction left unmatched. CDR3 nucleotide sequence: TGTGCCAGCAGCCAGGCCCCCCAGCGGGGGGGCCCGGAGGAGCAGTACTTC. It is translated as CASSQAPQRGGPEEQYF.

This clonotype was recorded many times. The V call is TRBV9, the J call TRBJ2-4, with D perhaps matching TRBD1 (5 bases). Germline assignment: CDR1 SGDLS and CDR2 YYNGEE. The V end was cut by 3 bases, the J end by 0 bases, with 16 bases between. The CDR3 is 17 residues long. The CDR3 nucleotides read TGTGCCAGCAGCGCCACAGGACAACCGTTAGCCAAAAACATTCAGTACTTC. This translates into CASSATGQPLAKNIQYF.

The chain has TRBV9 and TRBJ1-3, with TRBD1 matching 8 bases. The V gene end was trimmed by 4 bases and the J gene end by 4 bases; junction bases not matched to a gene: 7. The CDR3 has 15 amino acids. The germline gives CDR1 SGDLS, CDR2 YYNGEE. The CDR3 loop reads CASSPRGDRGNTIYF. The CDR3 DNA follows: TGTGCCAGCAGCCCTAGAGGGGACAGGGGAAACACCATATATTTT.

This clonotype has a handful of counts. The rearrangement links TRBV20-1 to TRBJ1-2; 7 nucleotides align to TRBD1. Trimming took 3 bases from V and 8 from J; bases not matched to a gene: 18. Germline V gene lookup returns CDR1 DFQATT and CDR2 SNEGSKA (reference sequence). This CDR3 has 16 amino acids. CDR3 amino acids: CSARTSRRAGGIGYTF. CDR3 in DNA: TGCAGTGCTAGGACCTCCCGTAGAGCAGGGGGGATAGGCTACACCTTC.

There are many counts of this clonotype. This chain uses TRBV12-3 or TRBV12-4 with TRBJ1-1; D remains ambiguous. This CDR3 contains 16 residues. Trimming took 1 base from V and 1 from J, leaving 13 bases between them. The CDR3 DNA follows: TGTGCCAGCAGTTTAGGGTCGGGCTTGGCGAACACTGAAGCTTTCTTT. It encodes CASSLGSGLANTEAFF.

J is TRBJ2-3 and V is TRBV7-9; TRBD2 is a possible D gene (5 bases). The CDR3 runs 15 residues. The V gene lost 5 bases and the J gene lost 5 bases, with 17 bases spanning the gap. CDR1 is SEHNR and CDR2 is FQNEAQ in the germline V gene (reference sequence). CDR3: CASSQKRIPQDTQYF. The CDR3 region has the DNA TGTGCCAGCAGCCAAAAGCGGATCCCCCAAGATACGCAGTATTTT.

This clonotype has a handful of counts. This chain's CDR3 is CASSPLAGSTDTQYF. The CDR3 coding sequence is TGCGCCAGCAGCCCCTTAGCGGGAAGCACAGATACGCAGTATTTT. The chain combines TRBV5-1 with TRBJ2-3, with TRBD2 identical over 8 bases. Germline values: CDR1 SGHRS, CDR2 YFSETQ. The V gene end was trimmed by 4 bases and the J gene end by 0 bases; junction bases not matched to a gene: 4. This CDR3 region has 15 residues.

The V call is TRBV7-2, the J call TRBJ2-1; a weak D match, TRBD2 (5 bases). This CDR3 has 17 amino acids. The V gene's germline CDR1 is SGHTA and CDR2 FQGNSA. The ends were cut back, 5 bases at V and 0 bases at J, with 17 bases in the middle. The CDR3 region is CASSDRGAEYSYNEQFF. The CDR3 DNA is TGTGCCAGCAGCGATCGCGGAGCGGAATACTCCTACAATGAGCAGTTCTTC.

The CDR3 sequence is CASSLWDRDGTGNTIYF. CDR3 nucleotide sequence: TGTGCCAGCAGCTTGTGGGACCGGGACGGAACTGGAAACACCATATATTTT. The chain combines TRBV11-2 with TRBJ1-3; possible D gene TRBD1, 5 bases. Trimming shortened V by 3 bases and J by 2 bases, and 17 bases separated the two germline ends. Germline V gene sequence: CDR1 SGHAT, CDR2 FQNNGV. The CDR3 is 17 amino acids.

V usage is TRBV5-1 and J usage is TRBJ2-7; D remains unclear. Germline-derived CDR1 and CDR2 are SGHRS and YFSETQ. Deletions cut 3 bases from V and 2 bases from J, with 6 bases between. The CDR3 extends over 12 amino acids. CDR3 DNA: TGCGCCAGCAGCTCCATAACCTACGAGCAGTACTTC. It is translated as CASSSITYEQYF.

The V and J genes are TRBV9 and TRBJ2-7; possible D gene TRBD1, 5 bases. V was clipped by 2 bases and J by 3 bases, with 15 bases between them. The germline CDR1 and CDR2 sequences are SGDLS and YYNGEE. The CDR3 loop spans 15 amino acids. This CDR3 is CASSVAPRVGYEQYF. CDR3 nucleotides: TGTGCCAGCAGCGTGGCGCCCAGGGTCGGCTACGAGCAGTACTTC.

The rearrangement uses TRBV6-5 and TRBJ1-5; 8 nucleotides agree with TRBD1. This CDR3 is 14 amino acids long. J gave up 7 bases and V 3 bases, and 5 bases lay outside the gene matches. Germline assignment: CDR1 MNHEY and CDR2 SVGAGI. The CDR3: CASSYAGGGQPQHF. CDR3 bases: TGTGCCAGCAGTTATGCAGGGGGCGGACAGCCCCAGCATTTT.

This rearrangement joins TRBV4-1 to TRBJ2-1; D remains unclear. CDR1 is MGHRA, CDR2 YSYEKL, per germline. The V end lost 2 bases, the J end lost 8 bases, and 13 bases lay between the germline ends. The CDR3 runs 14 residues. CDR3 residues: CASSQSVLDDEQFF. CDR3 nucleotides: TGCGCCAGCAGCCAAAGTGTCCTCGACGATGAGCAGTTCTTC.

V and J are TRBV27 and TRBJ2-7; no firm D call. The CDR3 runs 14 residues. Looked up from germline, CDR1 is MNHEY and CDR2 is SMNVEV (reference sequence). V was pared by 6 bases and J by 2 bases, with 14 bases between. DNA of the CDR3: TGTGCCAGCAGCACGGTCAGGTCGCCCTACGAGCAGTACTTC. Its protein is CASSTVRSPYEQYF.

This clonotype was observed at least ten times. V usage is TRBV20-1 and J usage is TRBJ2-5, with D perhaps matching TRBD1 (5 bases). V lost 3 bases, J lost 4 bases, and 9 bases lay in between. Germline V gene data show CDR1 as DFQATT and CDR2 as SNEGSKA (reference sequence). The CDR3 has 12 residues. CDR3: CSARGQGETQYF. DNA for the CDR3: TGCAGTGCTAGGGGGCAGGGAGAGACCCAGTACTTC.

This clonotype showed up many times. The genes are TRBV29-1 and TRBJ1-1; 9 positions agree with TRBD1. Germline CDR1 reads SQVTM; CDR2 reads ANQGSEA. CDR3 length: 13 amino acids. The junction had 6 bases not matched to a gene; V was cut back by 7 bases and J by 3 bases. In nucleotides, the CDR3 is TGCAGCGCTGGACAGGGGTTCGACACTGAAGCTTTCTTT. Encoded protein: CSAGQGFDTEAFF.

The sample holds many counts of this clonotype. The rearrangement joins TRBV4-1 to TRBJ1-2, with D tentatively TRBD1 (6 bases). The CDR3 is 14 amino acids. Trimming stripped 0 bases from V and 7 bases from J, with 12 bases between. Germline-derived CDR1 and CDR2 are MGHRA and YSYEKL. The CDR3: CASSQDGTGFGYTF. DNA for the CDR3: TGCGCCAGCAGCCAAGATGGAACAGGGTTTGGCTACACCTTC.

This clonotype was recorded at least ten times. V usage is TRBV28 and J usage is TRBJ1-2, with a tentative D call TRBD1 (5 bases). The CDR3 length is 14 residues. V dropped 3 bases and J dropped 2 bases, with 10 bases sitting between them. The germline CDR1 and CDR2 sequences are MDHEN and SYDVKM. The DNA of the CDR3 is TGTGCCAGCAGTTTGGGACTGACCAACTATGGCTACACCTTC. Encoded protein: CASSLGLTNYGYTF.

This clonotype was counted at least ten times. In nucleotides, the CDR3 is TGCAGTGCTAGAGACATAACTAACTATGGCTACACCTTC. Translating it yields CSARDITNYGYTF. The chain joins TRBV20-1 to TRBJ1-2; D is undetermined. The V end lost 0 bases, the J end lost 0 bases, and 5 bases lay between the germline ends. Germline V lookup: CDR1 DFQATT, CDR2 SNEGSKA (reference sequence). The CDR3 sequence is 13 residues long.

This sequence joins TRBV5-5 and TRBJ2-7; 9 bases line up with TRBD2. Unmatched junction bases numbered 1, after V lost 3 bases and J lost 0 bases. Germline CDR1 SGHKS, CDR2 YYEKEE (reference sequence). CDR3 length equals 14 residues. The CDR3 is CASSWTSASYEQYF. CDR3 DNA: TGTGCCAGCAGCTGGACTAGCGCCTCCTACGAGCAGTACTTC.

V is TRBV12-3 or TRBV12-4 and J is TRBJ1-2, with 7 bases aligning to TRBD1. The CDR3 is 13 amino acids. V trimming: 9 bases; J trimming: 0 bases; junction bases outside the gene matches: 4. This chain's CDR3 is CASQGQPNYGYTF. DNA of the CDR3: TGTGCCAGTCAGGGACAGCCTAACTATGGCTACACCTTC.

This clonotype was seen many times. The chain is built from TRBV30 and TRBJ2-5, with a weak D call TRBD2 (5 bases). The CDR3 sequence is 11 residues long. The V end lost 3 bases, the J end lost 7 bases, and 9 bases lay between the germline ends. Germline lookup yields CDR1 GTSNPN and CDR2 SVGIG (reference sequence). CDR3 loop: CAWREEGTQYF. The CDR3 DNA reads TGTGCCTGGAGGGAAGAGGGGACCCAGTACTTC.

This clonotype has only a few counts. The rearrangement links TRBV5-1 to TRBJ2-3; 13 bases align to TRBD2. J lost 4 bases, V lost 2 bases, and 4 bases had no gene match. The CDR3 totals 16 residues. Per the germline V gene, CDR1 is SGHRS and CDR2 is YFSETQ. CDR3 region: CASSFTSGGASDTQYF. The CDR3 DNA is TGCGCCAGCAGCTTTACTAGCGGGGGGGCTTCAGATACGCAGTATTTT.

This clonotype was recorded many times. The rearrangement links TRBV3-1 to TRBJ2-5, with 12 bases matching TRBD2. V dropped 4 bases and J dropped 1; count of bases not matched to a gene: 1. The CDR3 totals 15 residues. Germline-derived CDR1 and CDR2 are LGHDT and YNNKEL (reference sequence). The CDR3 nucleotides read TGTGCCAGCAGCCCGACTAGCGGGAGCCAAGAGACCCAGTACTTC. It specifies CASSPTSGSQETQYF.

This clonotype was found many times. The chain combines TRBV6-6 with TRBJ1-5; 7 bases are a match to TRBD1. There are 15 residues in the CDR3. J gave up 7 bases and V 0 bases, and 6 bases lay outside the gene matches. CDR1 MNHNY and CDR2 SVGAGI come from the germline V gene (reference sequence). The CDR3 is CASSYSTPQGQPQHF. DNA of the CDR3: TGTGCCAGCAGTTACTCCACTCCACAGGGGCAGCCCCAGCATTTT.